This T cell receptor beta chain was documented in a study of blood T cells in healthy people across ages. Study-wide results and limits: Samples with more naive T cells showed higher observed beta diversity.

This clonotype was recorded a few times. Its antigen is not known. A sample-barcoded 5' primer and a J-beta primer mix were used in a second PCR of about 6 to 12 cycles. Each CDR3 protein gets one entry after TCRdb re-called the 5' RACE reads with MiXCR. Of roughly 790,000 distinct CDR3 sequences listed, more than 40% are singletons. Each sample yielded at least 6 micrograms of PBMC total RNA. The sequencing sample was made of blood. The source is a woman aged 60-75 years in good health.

The CDR3 loop reads CASSHRDRLYEQYF. CDR3 nucleotides: TGTGCCAGCAGCCACCGGGACAGGCTTTACGAGCAGTACTTC. This chain joins TRBV5-6 and TRBJ2-7; 8 bases are a match to TRBD1. This CDR3 is 14 amino acids long. Germline CDR1 SGHDT, CDR2 YYEEEE. The ends lost 4 bases at V and 4 bases at J; junction bases unmatched: 7.